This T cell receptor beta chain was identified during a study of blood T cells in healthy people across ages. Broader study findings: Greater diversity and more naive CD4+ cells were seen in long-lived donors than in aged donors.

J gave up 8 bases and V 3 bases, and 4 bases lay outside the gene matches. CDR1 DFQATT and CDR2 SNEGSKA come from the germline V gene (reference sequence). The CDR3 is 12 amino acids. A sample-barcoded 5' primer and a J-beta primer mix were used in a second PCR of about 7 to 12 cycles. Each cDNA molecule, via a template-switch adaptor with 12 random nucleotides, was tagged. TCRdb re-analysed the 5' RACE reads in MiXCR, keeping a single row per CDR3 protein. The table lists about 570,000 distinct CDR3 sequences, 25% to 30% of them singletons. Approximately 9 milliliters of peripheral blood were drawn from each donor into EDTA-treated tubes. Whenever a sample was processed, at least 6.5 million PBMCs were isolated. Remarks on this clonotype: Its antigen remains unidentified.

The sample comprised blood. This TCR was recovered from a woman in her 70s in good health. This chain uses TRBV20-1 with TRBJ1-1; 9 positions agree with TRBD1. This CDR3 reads CSARGTGIEAFF. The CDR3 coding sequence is TGCAGTGCTAGGGGGACAGGGATCGAAGCTTTCTTT.